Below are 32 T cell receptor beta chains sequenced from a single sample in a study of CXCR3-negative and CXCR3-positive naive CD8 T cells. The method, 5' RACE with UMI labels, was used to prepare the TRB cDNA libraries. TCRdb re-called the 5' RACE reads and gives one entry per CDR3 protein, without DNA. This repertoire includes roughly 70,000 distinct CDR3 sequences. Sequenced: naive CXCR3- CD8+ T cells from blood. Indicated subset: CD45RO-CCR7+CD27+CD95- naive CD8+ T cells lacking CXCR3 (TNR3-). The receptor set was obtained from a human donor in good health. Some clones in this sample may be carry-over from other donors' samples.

This chain's CDR3 is CASGFSPYGYTF. V is TRBV12-5 and J is TRBJ1-2. Germline CDR1 reads LGHNT; CDR2 reads FRNRAP. The CDR3 is 12 residues long.

CDR3 in amino acids: CASRAGTGKYEQYF. The chain joins TRBV2 to TRBJ2-7; absent DNA, TCRdb's TRBD1 call cannot be checked. CDR3 length equals 14 residues. The germline V gene has CDR1 SNHLY and CDR2 FYNNEI.

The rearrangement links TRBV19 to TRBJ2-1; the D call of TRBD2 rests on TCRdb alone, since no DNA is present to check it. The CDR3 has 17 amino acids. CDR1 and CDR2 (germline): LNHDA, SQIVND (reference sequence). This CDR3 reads CASSIVAGDSSYNEQFF.

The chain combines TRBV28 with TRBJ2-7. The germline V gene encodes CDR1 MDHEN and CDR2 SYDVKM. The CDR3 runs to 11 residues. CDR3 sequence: CASGEGYEQYF.

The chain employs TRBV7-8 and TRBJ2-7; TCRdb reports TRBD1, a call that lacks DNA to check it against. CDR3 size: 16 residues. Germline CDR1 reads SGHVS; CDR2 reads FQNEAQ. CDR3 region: CASSQNWGDRDYEQYF.

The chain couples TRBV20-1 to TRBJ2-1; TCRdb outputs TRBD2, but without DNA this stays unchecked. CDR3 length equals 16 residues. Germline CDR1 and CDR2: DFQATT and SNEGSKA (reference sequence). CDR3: CSARDVASGTLDEQFF.

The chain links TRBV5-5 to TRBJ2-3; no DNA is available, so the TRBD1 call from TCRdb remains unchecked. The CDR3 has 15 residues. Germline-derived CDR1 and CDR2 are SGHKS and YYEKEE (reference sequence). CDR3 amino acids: CASSTPTGNTDTQYF.

The CDR3 is CSVAGGTDTDTQYF. The chain couples TRBV29-1 to TRBJ2-3; as DNA is missing, the TRBD2 call by TCRdb cannot be tested. CDR1 and CDR2 from the germline V gene are SQVTM and ANQGSEA. The CDR3 has 14 amino acids.

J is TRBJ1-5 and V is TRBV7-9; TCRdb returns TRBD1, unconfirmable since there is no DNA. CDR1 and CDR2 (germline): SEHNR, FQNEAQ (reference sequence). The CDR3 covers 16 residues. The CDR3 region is CASSLDLGQGNQPQHF.

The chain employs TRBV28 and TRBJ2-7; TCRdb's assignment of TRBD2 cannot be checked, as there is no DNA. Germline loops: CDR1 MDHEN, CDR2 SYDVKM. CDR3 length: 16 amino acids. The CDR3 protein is CASSLVSAGPSYEQYF.

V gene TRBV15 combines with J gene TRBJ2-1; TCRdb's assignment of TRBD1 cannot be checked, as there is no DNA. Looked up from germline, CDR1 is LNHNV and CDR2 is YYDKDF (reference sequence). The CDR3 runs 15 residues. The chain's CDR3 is CATSRTASSYNEQFF.

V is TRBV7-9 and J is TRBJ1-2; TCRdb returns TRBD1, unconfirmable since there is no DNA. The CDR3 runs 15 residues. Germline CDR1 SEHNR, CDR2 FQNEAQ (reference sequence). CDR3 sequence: CASSIPGGGRYGYTF.

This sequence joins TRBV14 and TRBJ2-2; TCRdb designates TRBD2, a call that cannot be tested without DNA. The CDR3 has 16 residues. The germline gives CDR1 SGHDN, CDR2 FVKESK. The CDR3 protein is CASSPSGTIGSGELFF.

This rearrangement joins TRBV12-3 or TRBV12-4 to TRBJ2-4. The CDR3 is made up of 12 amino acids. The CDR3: CASSLGKNIQYF.

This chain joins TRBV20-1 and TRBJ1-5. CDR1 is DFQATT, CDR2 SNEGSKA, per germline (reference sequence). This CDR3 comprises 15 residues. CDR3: CSARDKPSRNHPQHF.

CDR3 in amino acids: CASRDTLYYEQYF. This chain uses TRBV12-3 or TRBV12-4 with TRBJ2-7; checking the TCRdb D call of TRBD1 is not possible without DNA. The CDR3 spans 13 residues.

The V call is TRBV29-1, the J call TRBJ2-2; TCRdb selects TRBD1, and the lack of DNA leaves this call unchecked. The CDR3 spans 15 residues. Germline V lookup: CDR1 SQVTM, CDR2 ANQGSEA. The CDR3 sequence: CSVLGAGDNTGELFF.

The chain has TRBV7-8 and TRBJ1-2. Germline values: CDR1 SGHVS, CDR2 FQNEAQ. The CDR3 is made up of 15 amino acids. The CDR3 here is CASSTYSIANYGYTF.

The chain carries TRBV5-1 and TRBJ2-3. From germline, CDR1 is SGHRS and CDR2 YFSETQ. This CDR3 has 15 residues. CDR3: CASSLEATRTDTQYF.

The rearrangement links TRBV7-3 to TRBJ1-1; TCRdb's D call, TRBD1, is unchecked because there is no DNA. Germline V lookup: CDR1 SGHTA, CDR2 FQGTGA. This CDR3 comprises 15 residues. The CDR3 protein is CASSLGAGANTEAFF.

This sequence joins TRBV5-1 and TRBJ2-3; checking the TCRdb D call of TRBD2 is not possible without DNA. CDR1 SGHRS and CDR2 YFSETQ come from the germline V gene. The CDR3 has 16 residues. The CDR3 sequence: CASSLAGRAVTDTQYF.

The CDR3 spells CASSPGLGNEQFF. This rearrangement joins TRBV10-1 to TRBJ2-1; the D call of TRBD2 rests on TCRdb alone, since no DNA is present to check it. Germline assignment: CDR1 WNHNN and CDR2 SYGVQD (reference sequence). The CDR3 is 13 residues long.

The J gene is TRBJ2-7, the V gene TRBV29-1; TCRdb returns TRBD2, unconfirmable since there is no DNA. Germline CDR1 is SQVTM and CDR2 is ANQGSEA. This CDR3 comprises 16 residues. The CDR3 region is CSVEDPASGRANEQYF.

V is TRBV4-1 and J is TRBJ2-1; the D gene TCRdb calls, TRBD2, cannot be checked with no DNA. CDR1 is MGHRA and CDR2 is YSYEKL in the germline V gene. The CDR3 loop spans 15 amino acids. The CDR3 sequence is CASSRATISYNEQFF.

The CDR3 loop is CASSLSPPIYNEQFF. The chain recombines TRBV27 with TRBJ2-1; TCRdb proposes TRBD2, but this gene call is untestable without DNA. The CDR3 is made up of 15 amino acids. Germline V CDR1 and CDR2: MNHEY, SMNVEV (reference sequence).

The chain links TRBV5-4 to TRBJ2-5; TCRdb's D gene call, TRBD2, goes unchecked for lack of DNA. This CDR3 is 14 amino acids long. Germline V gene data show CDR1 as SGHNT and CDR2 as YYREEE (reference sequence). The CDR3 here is CASSLFSGSETQYF.

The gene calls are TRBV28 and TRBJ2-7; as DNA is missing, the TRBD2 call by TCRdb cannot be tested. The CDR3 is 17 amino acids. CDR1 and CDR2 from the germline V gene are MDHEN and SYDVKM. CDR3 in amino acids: CASSPTRLAGGPYEQYF.

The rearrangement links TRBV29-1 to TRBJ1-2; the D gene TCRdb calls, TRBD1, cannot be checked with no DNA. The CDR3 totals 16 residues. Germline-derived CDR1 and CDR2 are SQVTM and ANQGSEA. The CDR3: CSVADARQGLSYGYTF.

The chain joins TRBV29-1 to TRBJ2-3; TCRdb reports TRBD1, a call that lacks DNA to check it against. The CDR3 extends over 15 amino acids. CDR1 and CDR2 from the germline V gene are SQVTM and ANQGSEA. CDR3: CSVEESQGYTDTQYF.

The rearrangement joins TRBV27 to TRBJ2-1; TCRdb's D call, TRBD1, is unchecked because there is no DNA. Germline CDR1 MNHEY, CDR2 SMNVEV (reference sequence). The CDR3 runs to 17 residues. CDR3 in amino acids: CASSLSLAGRGIDEQFF.

The CDR3 is CASSPEGESIYF. The V call is TRBV12-3 or TRBV12-4, the J call TRBJ1-3; the D call of TRBD1 rests on TCRdb alone, since no DNA is present to check it. The CDR3 has 12 residues.

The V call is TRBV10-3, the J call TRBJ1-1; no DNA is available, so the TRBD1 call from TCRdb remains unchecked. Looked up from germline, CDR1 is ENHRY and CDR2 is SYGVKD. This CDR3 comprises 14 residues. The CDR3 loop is CAISGRDLNTEAFF.